The 24 T cell receptor beta chains presented below share a single source sample, sequenced in a study of cytomegalovirus exposure and HLA in healthy donors. The primer mix had 60 Vbeta and 13 Jbeta primers. Libraries were prepared by immunoSEQ multiplex PCR; TCRdb keeps only in-frame clonotypes and omits some of them. The sample has 200,000 to 250,000 clones; approximately 88% are singletons. The sequenced material came from PBMCs. The receptor source for this set is a boy between 2 and 10 years old in good health and CMV-seronegative.

The V gene is TRBV5-1, the J gene TRBJ2-7, with D perhaps TRBD2 (6 bases). CDR1 is SGHRS, CDR2 YFSETQ, per germline. The length of the CDR3 is 14 residues. Trimming removed 3 bases from V and 3 bases from J, with 13 bases in between. As DNA, the CDR3 is TGCGCCAGCAGCTCGGCTAGCGAATACTACGAGCAGTACTTC. It is translated as CASSSASEYYEQYF.

Here the CDR3 DNA reads TGTGCCAGCAGTTTAAACTTAGACAGGGTCGACTATGGCTACACCTTC. Translating it yields CASSLNLDRVDYGYTF. This rearrangement joins TRBV6-5 to TRBJ1-2; 7 positions agree with TRBD1. V lost 4 bases and J lost 3; bases outside the gene matches: 11. The CDR3 covers 16 residues. Looked up from germline, CDR1 is MNHEY and CDR2 is SVGAGI.

This CDR3 reads CASSPILGQGDYGYTF. DNA of the CDR3: TGTGCCAGCTCCCCAATTCTGGGACAGGGGGACTATGGCTACACCTTC. The chain uses TRBV18 and TRBJ1-2, with 11 bases matching TRBD1. The germline CDR1 and CDR2 sequences are KGHSH and LQKENI. The CDR3 length is 16 residues. Trimming took 6 bases from V and 3 from J; bases not matched to a gene: 9.

The V gene is TRBV30, the J gene TRBJ1-1; D is possibly TRBD1 (5 bases). V dropped 2 bases and J dropped 2 bases, with 12 bases sitting between them. Germline V gives CDR1 GTSNPN, CDR2 SVGIG (reference sequence). This CDR3 region has 14 residues. CDR3 nucleotides: TGTGCCTGGAGTATCATACAGGACAACACTGAAGCTTTCTTT. Translation: CAWSIIQDNTEAFF.

The chain links TRBV19 to TRBJ1-2; 7 nucleotides line up with TRBD1. Trimming cost V 6 bases and J 8 bases; bases outside gene matches: 3. Germline V gene data show CDR1 as LNHDA and CDR2 as SQIVND (reference sequence). The CDR3 has 11 amino acids. The CDR3 loop is CASRTGAGYTF. The DNA for the CDR3 is TGTGCCAGTAGAACAGGGGCCGGCTACACCTTC.

This clone was seen only a few times. The chain uses TRBV5-4 and TRBJ1-4, with TRBD1 as a possible D gene (5 bases). This CDR3 comprises 13 residues. Per germline, CDR1 SGHNT and CDR2 YYREEE (reference sequence). V was trimmed by 6 bases and J by 11 bases, leaving 17 bases between them. CDR3 in DNA: TGTGCCAGCACTCTGGGGGGATCCGGGAAACTGTTTTTT. Encoded protein: CASTLGGSGKLFF.

The chain is built from TRBV9 and TRBJ2-7; 11 bases are shared with TRBD2. In germline, CDR1 is SGDLS, CDR2 YYNGEE. The CDR3 has 16 amino acids. Trimming took 3 bases from V and 3 from J; bases not matched to a gene: 8. For the CDR3, the DNA is TGTGCCAGCAGCGAGGGGACTAGCGGATTGTTCTACGAGCAGTACTTC. Translation: CASSEGTSGLFYEQYF.

The rearrangement uses TRBV4-1 and TRBJ1-6, with D unclear. CDR1 is MGHRA, CDR2 YSYEKL, per germline. This CDR3 spans 16 amino acids. The ends were cut back, 4 bases at V and 8 bases at J, with 18 bases in the middle. The CDR3 DNA is TGCGCCAGCAGCCGAGAGACCGGGGAGGGTGATTCACCCCTCCACTTT. It encodes CASSRETGEGDSPLHF.

The genes are TRBV9 and TRBJ2-7; TRBD2 might be the D (6 bases). CDR3 length equals 15 residues. The germline CDR1 and CDR2 sequences are SGDLS and YYNGEE. Trimming stripped 0 bases from V and 3 bases from J, with 13 bases between. CDR3 sequence: CASSVGLGSVYEQYF. CDR3 DNA sequence: TGTGCCAGCAGCGTAGGTCTCGGGAGTGTCTACGAGCAGTACTTC.

This clone was found once. The V gene is TRBV6-1, the J gene TRBJ2-3; 8 bases are shared with TRBD2. Trimming at V came to 4 bases and at J to 2 bases, leaving 8 bases not matched to a gene. The germline CDR1 and CDR2 sequences are MNHNS and SASEGT. This CDR3 contains 16 residues. The CDR3 region is CASSALLAAYTDTQYF. CDR3 nucleotide sequence: TGTGCCAGCAGTGCCTTACTAGCGGCCTACACAGATACGCAGTATTTT.

The rearrangement uses TRBV7-6 and TRBJ2-3, with 9 bases lining up with TRBD1. The V gene end was trimmed by 5 bases and the J gene end by 5 bases; junction bases not matched to a gene: 8. CDR1 SGHVS and CDR2 FNYEAQ come from the germline V gene. This CDR3 contains 15 residues. In DNA form, the CDR3 reads TGTGCCAGCAGCACCCCGGGACAGGGAGTAGATACGCAGTATTTT. This sequence encodes CASSTPGQGVDTQYF.

In its sample, this clone was seen once. V and J are TRBV6-1 and TRBJ1-1; 9 bases agree with TRBD1. The trim removed 1 base at V and 7 bases at J, leaving 7 bases unmatched. This CDR3 contains 15 residues. From germline, CDR1 is MNHNS and CDR2 SASEGT. The CDR3 nucleotides read TGTGCCAGCAGTGAAGTTAGACAGGGGGTGGGTGAAGCTTTCTTT. Translating it yields CASSEVRQGVGEAFF.

The rearrangement joins TRBV11-2 to TRBJ2-3; TRBD2 aligns across 11 bases. The CDR3 is made up of 15 amino acids. The trim removed 0 bases at V and 6 bases at J, leaving 2 bases unmatched. CDR1 SGHAT and CDR2 FQNNGV come from the germline V gene. The CDR3 loop is CASSLDASGGDTQYF. The CDR3 bases are TGTGCCAGCAGCTTAGATGCTAGCGGGGGGGATACGCAGTATTTT.

The chain employs TRBV19 and TRBJ1-5; 9 positions match TRBD1. Germline assignment: CDR1 LNHDA and CDR2 SQIVND (reference sequence). CDR3 length: 16 amino acids. V was clipped by 3 bases and J by 7 bases; unmatched bases: 10. The CDR3, as DNA: TGTGCCAGTAGTATTTTAGGACAGGGGACGGGGCAGCCCCAGCATTTT. This translates into CASSILGQGTGQPQHF.

In this sample, this clone turned up once. This rearrangement joins TRBV15 to TRBJ2-5, with a weak D call TRBD1 (6 bases). Germline V gene sequence: CDR1 LNHNV, CDR2 YYDKDF (reference sequence). This CDR3 comprises 14 residues. The V gene lost 5 bases and the J gene lost 5 bases, with 15 bases spanning the gap. The DNA for the CDR3 is TGTGCCACCAGCGAGCAGGGGACCGGTGAGACCCAGTACTTC. Translating it yields CATSEQGTGETQYF.

This chain joins TRBV7-9 and TRBJ2-3, with D possibly being TRBD1 (6 bases). Trimming cost V 1 base and J 9 bases, with 8 bases left between them. The CDR3 totals 12 residues. Germline CDR1 is SEHNR and CDR2 is FQNEAQ (reference sequence). The CDR3 region is CASSLGQGTQYF. Written as DNA, the CDR3 is TGTGCCAGCAGCTTAGGGCAGGGGACGCAGTATTTT.

This clone was counted a single time. V is TRBV6-5 and J is TRBJ2-5, with D possibly TRBD2 on 6 matching bases. This CDR3 comprises 14 residues. Deletions cut 5 bases from V and 1 base from J, with 11 bases between. Germline V lookup: CDR1 MNHEY, CDR2 SVGAGI. The CDR3 loop reads CASSLETSQETQYF. Written as DNA, the CDR3 is TGTGCCAGCAGTCTAGAGACTAGCCAAGAGACCCAGTACTTC.

The chain's CDR3 is CASSPSGGDYEQYF. In DNA, the CDR3 is TGTGCCAGCAGCCCCTCGGGGGGGGACTACGAGCAGTACTTC. The chain links TRBV6-1 to TRBJ2-7, with 8 bases fitting TRBD2. Germline V gene sequence: CDR1 MNHNS, CDR2 SASEGT. J lost 3 bases, V lost 6 bases, and 7 bases had no gene match. This CDR3 spans 14 amino acids.

The rearrangement uses TRBV27 and TRBJ2-5; D may be TRBD1 (6 bases). The germline V and J ends were trimmed by 5 bases and 5 bases, with 18 bases remaining between them. This CDR3 is built from 15 residues. CDR1 is MNHEY, CDR2 SMNVEV, per germline (reference sequence). The CDR3 DNA reads TGTGCCAGCAGTCAATGGACAGTCCAGGGGGAGACCCAGTACTTC. This codes for CASSQWTVQGETQYF.

This rearrangement joins TRBV30 to TRBJ1-3, with 7 bases that match TRBD1. V was pared by 5 bases and J by 4 bases, with 5 bases of the junction left unmatched. CDR1 is GTSNPN and CDR2 is SVGIG in the germline V gene (reference sequence). The CDR3 sequence is 13 residues long. The CDR3 DNA follows: TGTGCCTGGGTCAGGGGGGCAGGAAACACCATATATTTT. Amino acids: CAWVRGAGNTIYF.

V usage is TRBV2 and J usage is TRBJ2-3; D possibly corresponds to TRBD2 (6 bases). Germline lookup yields CDR1 SNHLY and CDR2 FYNNEI. This CDR3 region has 14 residues. With 3 bases removed from V and 3 bases from J, the gap between germline ends came to 10 bases. The CDR3 spells CASSEGGATDTQYF. The CDR3 DNA reads as TGTGCCAGCAGTGAGGGGGGTGCGACAGATACGCAGTATTTT.

The chain links TRBV21-1 to TRBJ1-5; TRBD1 was called by the table and not checked on the DNA. TRBV21-1 is tagged as a pseudogene. This CDR3 spans 17 amino acids. The CDR3 DNA reads TGTGCCAGCAGCGTCAGGGGCCTTAAGTGGTACAATCAGCCCCAGCATTTT. This sequence encodes CASSVRGLKWYNQPQHF.

This chain links TRBV19 with TRBJ2-7; TRBD1 aligns across 7 bases. The germline CDR1 and CDR2 sequences are LNHDA and SQIVND (reference sequence). V trimming: 4 bases; J trimming: 3 bases; junction bases outside the gene matches: 3. This CDR3 region has 13 residues. This CDR3 is CASSRRQGYEQYF. As DNA, the CDR3 is TGTGCCAGTAGTAGGCGACAGGGCTACGAGCAGTACTTC.

J is TRBJ1-4 and V is TRBV6-1, with TRBD1 as a possible D gene (6 bases). Germline-derived CDR1 and CDR2 are MNHNS and SASEGT. The CDR3 contains 15 residues. The V end was cut by 11 bases, the J end by 3 bases, with 19 bases between. The CDR3 is CASSPRGSANEKLFF. In nucleotides, the CDR3 is TGTGCCTCCAGCCCCAGGGGCTCGGCTAATGAAAAACTGTTTTTT.